Given below is one TCR beta chain in context. Its specific antigen is unknown. Since a much larger clone is just one base distant, this may be a read error. Genomic DNA served as template for TCR beta VDJ combination and CDR3 sequence profiling. An Illumina HiSeq 2000 was used for TCR repertoire sequencing. Per the original workflow: TRBV/TRBJ rearrangement plots, CDR3 size and DJ length profiles, and Simpson's diversity index were used to assess repertoires. Whichever DNA sequence was most abundant in the deep sequencing data was defined as the immunodominant clone. CDR3 amino acid sequences were checked for sharing across subjects and were also compared against the VDJdb database and published repertoires. In-frame beta chains were kept once TCRdb had trimmed the public reads at Q25 with fastp and called clones with MiXCR. Every distinct CDR3 protein forms one entry, paired with its most common genes and DNA. TCRdb's processing, not the authors', yielded these V and J calls. The sample table shows 210,000 or so distinct CDR3 sequences, and roughly 50% are seen once. The ten biggest clones cover 15% to 20% of the sample.

The data originate from a study of CD8+CD57+ T cells in acquired aplastic anemia (dated by TCRdb to the late 2010s). Background on the whole study: Extracted DNA from sorted CD4+ and CD8+ cells averaged about 3 ug, ranging from roughly 0.2 to 30 ug. CD8+CD57+ expansion was defined as a frequency above the mean frequency observed in healthy subjects. Here is what the overall study found, with its caveats: Between patients and healthy controls, no significant difference in CD8+ Simpson's diversity was found (P=0.060). Twenty-nine CD8+ CDR3 sequences were found in both patients and controls but appeared to be highly expressed in patients and within the immunodominant clones of the patients.

The germline V end is reduced by 0 bases and the J end by 3 bases; junction bases left unmatched: 2. Per the germline V gene, MNHEY is the CDR1 and SVGAGI is the CDR2. From its cysteine to its phenylalanine, the CDR3 spans 14 amino acids. Just the 42-base CDR3 DNA is kept, in frame starting at base 1. The patients picked for sequencing were ones in whom flow cytometry had shown an expansion of CD8+CD57+ cells. Every patient had severe acquired aplastic anemia, diagnosed using the International Study of Aplastic Anemia and Agranulocytosis and Camitta criteria. No patient had received any therapy when blood was sampled. In the study, sorted CD4+ and CD8+ blood T cells from patients with severe aplastic anemia and from healthy subjects underwent deep sequencing of TCR repertoires. In the USA, patient enrollment took place under clinicaltrials.gov protocols 00001620, 01623167, 00001397, 00071045, 00081523 and 00961064. Ficoll-Paque density gradient centrifugation was used to isolate peripheral blood mononuclear cells. CD4+ and CD8+ T cells were sorted by FACS or magnetic beads before DNA extraction.

What was sequenced was sorted CD4+, CD8+, or CD8+CD57+ T cells (not recorded which) from PBMCs. The sequence was obtained from a human donor with aplastic anemia. The chain was built from TRBV6-5 and TRBJ2-7; 7 junctional bases match TRBD2. CDR3 sequence: CASSYSRGSYEQYF. The DNA sequence follows: TGTGCCAGCAGTTACTCCCGCGGGAGCTACGAGCAGTACTTC.